These 6 T cell receptor beta chains were all obtained from the same sample, sequenced in a study of graft-versus-host responses after intestinal transplantation. No cognate antigen is known for these TCRs. TCRdb's table, derived via immunoSEQ multiplex PCR, lists solely in-frame clones and lacks some. The sample consists of some 90,000 clones, around 90% of them appearing once. Sample: unstimulated CD8+ T cells sorted from spleen or lymph node cells, taken before transplant. These receptors all stem from a human donor who was the organ donor for an intestinal transplant.

V and J are TRBV5-1 and TRBJ1-1; 7 nucleotides align to TRBD1. V lost 3 bases, J lost 1 base, and 0 bases stayed unmatched. This CDR3 region has 13 residues. CDR1 is SGHRS, CDR2 YFSETQ, per germline. The CDR3 region has the DNA TGCGCCAGCAGCTGGGACAGGAACACTGAAGCTTTCTTT. It translates to CASSWDRNTEAFF.

The chain employs TRBV7-8 and TRBJ1-6; no reliable D call. V was clipped by 0 bases and J by 7 bases, with 10 bases between them. CDR1 is SGHVS and CDR2 is FQNEAQ in the germline V gene. The CDR3 runs to 15 residues. The CDR3 DNA reads as TGTGCCAGCAGCTTAGCGCGAGACTCGAATTCACCCCTCCACTTT. The encoded protein is CASSLARDSNSPLHF. The full variable domain, its missing parts supplied by reference TRBV7-8 and TRBJ1-6, is GAGVSQSPRYKVAKRGQDVALRCDPISGHVSLFWYQQALGQGPEFLTYFQNEAQLDKSGLPSDRFFAERPEGSVSTLKIQRTQQEDSAVYLCASSLARDSNSPLHFGNGTRLTVT.

The J gene is TRBJ2-7, the V gene TRBV29-1, with D maybe TRBD1 (5 bases). The CDR3 extends over 14 amino acids. CDR1 and CDR2 from the germline V gene are SQVTM and ANQGSEA. V was shortened by 5 bases and J by 2 bases, with 16 bases between the two germline ends. The CDR3 DNA follows: TGCAGCGTTCTCGACCAGGGTCCCACCTACGAGCAGTACTTC. Translated: CSVLDQGPTYEQYF.

This clone occurred once. The V and J genes are TRBV4-3 and TRBJ2-7, with 7 nucleotides matching TRBD1. This CDR3 has 15 amino acids. In germline, CDR1 is LGHNA, CDR2 YSLEER. V lost 2 bases to trimming and J lost 2 bases; unmatched junction nucleotides: 6. CDR3 region: CASSQITGAPYEQYF. The DNA of the CDR3 is TGCGCCAGCAGCCAAATAACAGGGGCGCCCTACGAGCAGTACTTC.

The rearrangement uses TRBV28 and TRBJ1-5, with a possible D match to TRBD1 (6 bases). From germline, CDR1 is MDHEN and CDR2 SYDVKM. CDR3 length equals 15 residues. V lost 6 bases, J lost 5 bases, and 17 bases lay in between. As DNA, the CDR3 is TGTGCCAGCAGACTTCCCCGACAGGCCTATCAGCCCCAGCATTTT. This sequence encodes CASRLPRQAYQPQHF.

This clone was detected once. The chain uses TRBV7-8 and TRBJ2-2; 7 positions match TRBD2. CDR1 SGHVS and CDR2 FQNEAQ come from the germline V gene. The CDR3 contains 15 residues. The junction had 5 bases not matched to a gene; V was cut back by 5 bases and J by 2 bases. CDR3 protein: CASSRDYQNTGELFF. CDR3 sequence (DNA): TGTGCCAGCAGCCGGGACTACCAAAACACCGGGGAGCTGTTTTTT.